Below are 8 T cell receptor beta chains sequenced from a single sample in a study of T cells in Graves' hyperthyroidism and ophthalmopathy. Regions amplified from RNA transcripts were the TCR beta CDR3 regions. The TCR CDR3 first-round RT-PCR relied on the HTBI primer set. Using its own MiXCR run on the multiplex PCR reads, TCRdb lists one record per CDR3 protein. The sample lists 500,000 to 600,000 distinct CDR3 sequences, 40% to 50% occurring once. Sequencing was carried out using peripheral blood or thyroid tissue (not recorded which). These receptors came from an adult woman with Graves' disease, either hyperthyroidism or ophthalmopathy (not recorded which).

The chain is built from TRBV2 and TRBJ1-5; 7 bases are a match to TRBD1. Per germline, CDR1 SNHLY and CDR2 FYNNEI. The length of the CDR3 is 12 residues. Trimming cost V 3 bases and J 14 bases; bases outside gene matches: 7. The CDR3 region has the DNA TGTGCCAGCAGTGATAGGGGGCGAGCCGAGCATTTT. Translated: CASSDRGRAEHF. The full variable domain, rest sourced from reference TRBV2 and TRBJ1-5, is EPEVTQTPSHQVTQMGQEVILRCVPISNHLYFYWYRQILGQKVEFLVSFYNNEISEKSEIFDDQFSVERPDGSNFTLKIRSTKLEDSAMYFCASSDRGRAEHFGDGTRLSIL.

V usage is TRBV29-1 and J usage is TRBJ2-7, with 9 nucleotides matching TRBD2. The J segment lost 6 bases and the V segment lost 7 bases, leaving 16 bases of the junction unmatched. Per germline, CDR1 SQVTM and CDR2 ANQGSEA. The CDR3 consists of 15 residues. The CDR3 reads CSADPSAGGRAEQYF. In DNA form, the CDR3 reads TGCAGCGCTGACCCAAGCGCGGGAGGGCGGGCCGAGCAGTACTTC.

The chain combines TRBV9 with TRBJ1-4; 8 nucleotides agree with TRBD1. Trimming at V came to 0 bases and at J to 8 bases, leaving 9 bases not matched to a gene. CDR3 length equals 16 residues. Germline assignment: CDR1 SGDLS and CDR2 YYNGEE. The CDR3 region is CASSVAPTGVREKLFF. For the CDR3, the DNA is TGTGCCAGCAGCGTAGCTCCGACAGGGGTGAGGGAAAAACTGTTTTTT.

The genes are TRBV19 and TRBJ1-1; no reliable D call. In germline, CDR1 is LNHDA, CDR2 SQIVND (reference sequence). The CDR3 is made up of 13 amino acids. The germline V and J ends were trimmed by 6 bases and 8 bases, with 16 bases remaining between them. The CDR3 nucleotides are TGTGCCAGTAGCCTCCGGACTAGCGGGGAAGCTTTCTTT. Protein sequence: CASSLRTSGEAFF.

This chain links TRBV7-2 with TRBJ2-7; 7 bases are a match to TRBD1. Germline V lookup: CDR1 SGHTA, CDR2 FQGNSA. V gave up 5 bases and J gave up 3 bases; unmatched junction bases: 7. The CDR3 loop spans 14 amino acids. The CDR3 bases are TGTGCCAGCAGCCTAAGACAGGGTCGCTACGAGCAGTACTTC. Its translation: CASSLRQGRYEQYF.

V is TRBV27 and J is TRBJ1-2, with 7 nucleotides matching TRBD1. Germline CDR1 and CDR2: MNHEY and SMNVEV (reference sequence). CDR3 length: 17 residues. With V trimmed by 6 bases and J by 4 bases, 17 bases remained unmatched. CDR3 residues: CASSSRLNRGLAYGYTF. The CDR3, as DNA: TGTGCCAGCAGCTCACGTCTAAACAGGGGCCTGGCCTATGGCTACACCTTC.

This sequence joins TRBV7-7 and TRBJ2-5; D may be TRBD1 (6 bases). CDR1 SSHAT and CDR2 FNYEAQ come from the germline V gene (reference sequence). Trimming took off 5 bases at V and 5 bases at J, with 15 bases between the two ends. This CDR3 has 14 amino acids. The CDR3 DNA reads as TGTGCCAGCAGCCCTGAGCTAAGGGGGGAGACCCAGTACTTC. Translated, it gives CASSPELRGETQYF.

This clonotype was observed many times. The genes are TRBV20-1 and TRBJ1-5, with D possibly TRBD1 on 5 matching bases. This CDR3 is built from 14 residues. Trimming cost V 0 bases and J 4 bases, with 10 bases left between them. Per the germline V gene, CDR1 is DFQATT and CDR2 is SNEGSKA (reference sequence). CDR3 loop: CSARDMGENQPQHF. CDR3 bases: TGCAGTGCTAGAGATATGGGGGAAAATCAGCCCCAGCATTTT.